These T cell receptor beta chains were read from a single sample in a study of beta chain features in type 1 diabetes. Some clones are missing from TCRdb's copy, which holds only in-frame ones; the method was immunoSEQ multiplex PCR. Of about 260,000 clones in the sample, about a fifth were seen once. Sequencing was carried out using naive CD4+ T cells from blood. The receptors stem from a woman in her thirties or forties with type 1 diabetes. Each CDR3 is given with its conserved first and last residue. D genes are given only for firm matches. Size values are once, few and many counts, or a class for expanded clones, and some rows have none.

v_gene: TRBV28; j_gene: TRBJ2-1; d_gene: .; abundance: .; CDR3nt: TGTGCCAGCAGGCGACTAGAGACCAATGAGCAGTTCTTC; CDR3aa: CASRRLETNEQFF
v_gene: TRBV18; j_gene: TRBJ2-3; d_gene: TRBD2; abundance: .; CDR3nt: TGTGCCAGCTCACCGCGGGAGACTGGCACAGATACGCAGTATTTT; CDR3aa: CASSPRETGTDTQYF
v_gene: TRBV4-3; j_gene: TRBJ1-2; d_gene: .; abundance: .; CDR3nt: TGCGCCAGCAGCTACAGCAGCCCAGACTATGGCTACACCTTC; CDR3aa: CASSYSSPDYGYTF
v_gene: TRBV2; j_gene: TRBJ2-5; d_gene: .; abundance: few; CDR3nt: TGTGCCAGCAGCCGGGACTTAGGTGTGGAGACCCAGTACTTC; CDR3aa: CASSRDLGVETQYF
v_gene: TRBV30; j_gene: TRBJ1-1; d_gene: TRBD1; abundance: .; CDR3nt: TGTGCCTGGAGTCCCCGGACAGGTGAAGCTTTCTTT; CDR3aa: CAWSPRTGEAFF
v_gene: TRBV4-3; j_gene: TRBJ1-2; d_gene: TRBD1; abundance: few; CDR3nt: TGCGCCAGCAGCCAAGACCGGGACAGGCGTTATGGCTACACCTTC; CDR3aa: CASSQDRDRRYGYTF
v_gene: TRBV28; j_gene: TRBJ2-1; d_gene: TRBD2; abundance: .; CDR3nt: TGTGCCAGCAGTTTAGCGGGAGGGCGTAATGAGCAGTTCTTC; CDR3aa: CASSLAGGRNEQFF
v_gene: TRBV30; j_gene: TRBJ1-1; d_gene: TRBD1; abundance: few; CDR3nt: TGTGCCTGGAGTGTAGACAGGGCGAACACTGAAGCTTTCTTT; CDR3aa: CAWSVDRANTEAFF
v_gene: TRBV18; j_gene: TRBJ2-1; d_gene: TRBD2; abundance: .; CDR3nt: TGTGCCAGCTCCTTAGCGGGAGTGGACAATGAGCAGTTCTTC; CDR3aa: CASSLAGVDNEQFF
v_gene: TRBV15; j_gene: TRBJ2-7; d_gene: .; abundance: .; CDR3nt: TGTGCCACCAGCAGACCAGGACGGGGATACGAGCAGTACTTC; CDR3aa: CATSRPGRGYEQYF
v_gene: TRBV11-1; j_gene: TRBJ2-5; d_gene: TRBD1; abundance: .; CDR3nt: TGTGCCAGCAGCCGCCCCCCTGGACAGGGGCAAGAGACCCAGTACTTC; CDR3aa: CASSRPPGQGQETQYF
v_gene: TRBV27; j_gene: TRBJ1-5; d_gene: TRBD1; abundance: .; CDR3nt: TGTGCCAGCTCCGGACAGGGAAACAATCAGCCCCAGCATTTT; CDR3aa: CASSGQGNNQPQHF
v_gene: TRBV28; j_gene: TRBJ1-1; d_gene: .; abundance: .; CDR3nt: TGTGCCAGCAGTTTAAGTCAGGGGAGGAACACTGAAGCTTTCTTT; CDR3aa: CASSLSQGRNTEAFF
v_gene: TRBV18; j_gene: TRBJ1-2; d_gene: .; abundance: .; CDR3nt: TGTGCCAGCTCACCCCAAACGGAGGATGGCTACACCTTC; CDR3aa: CASSPQTEDGYTF
v_gene: TRBV4-1; j_gene: TRBJ1-5; d_gene: .; abundance: .; CDR3nt: TGCGCCAGCAGCCAACCACTTCTCAATCAGCCCCAGCATTTT; CDR3aa: CASSQPLLNQPQHF
v_gene: TRBV4-3; j_gene: TRBJ1-5; d_gene: .; abundance: once; CDR3nt: TGCGCCAGCAGCCAGGACTCTAGCAATCAGCCCCAGCATTTT; CDR3aa: CASSQDSSNQPQHF
v_gene: TRBV11-2; j_gene: TRBJ2-3; d_gene: TRBD2; abundance: few; CDR3nt: TGTGCCAGCAGCTTGGGGACTAACGGGGGGGCAGATACGCAGTATTTT; CDR3aa: CASSLGTNGGADTQYF
v_gene: TRBV9; j_gene: TRBJ1-2; d_gene: TRBD1; abundance: few; CDR3nt: TGTGCCAGCAGCGCCTGGGACAGTGGGGCCTATGGCTACACCTTC; CDR3aa: CASSAWDSGAYGYTF
v_gene: TRBV5-4; j_gene: TRBJ2-2; d_gene: TRBD2; abundance: few; CDR3nt: TGTGCCAGCAGCTCCCCTAAACCGGGAGGCGGGACCGGGGAGCTGTTTTTT; CDR3aa: CASSSPKPGGGTGELFF
v_gene: TRBV6-5; j_gene: TRBJ1-5; d_gene: .; abundance: few; CDR3nt: TGTGCCAGCAGCCTCCAGAGGAGTCAGCCCCAGCATTTT; CDR3aa: CASSLQRSQPQHF
v_gene: TRBV29-1; j_gene: TRBJ2-7; d_gene: TRBD2; abundance: few; CDR3nt: TGCAGCGTTCCCGGGGGAGGGAGCGAGCAGTACTTC; CDR3aa: CSVPGGGSEQYF
v_gene: TRBV6-5; j_gene: TRBJ1-1; d_gene: .; abundance: few; CDR3nt: TGTGCCAGCAGTTACGATGCAGGGAGGACTGAAGCTTTCTTT; CDR3aa: CASSYDAGRTEAFF
v_gene: TRBV5-1; j_gene: TRBJ2-7; d_gene: .; abundance: .; CDR3nt: TGCGCCAGCAGCTTGGGTCGTTACGAGCAGTACTTC; CDR3aa: CASSLGRYEQYF
v_gene: TRBV27; j_gene: TRBJ2-7; d_gene: TRBD2; abundance: .; CDR3nt: TGTGCCAGCAGTTTATATCCTACCCGACTAGCGGGAGGGACCCACAGCTACGAGCAGTACTTC; CDR3aa: CASSLYPTRLAGGTHSYEQYF
v_gene: TRBV18; j_gene: TRBJ2-1; d_gene: TRBD2; abundance: .; CDR3nt: TGTGCCAGCTCACCCAGCGCGGGGGGGCCAAATGAGCAGTTCTTC; CDR3aa: CASSPSAGGPNEQFF